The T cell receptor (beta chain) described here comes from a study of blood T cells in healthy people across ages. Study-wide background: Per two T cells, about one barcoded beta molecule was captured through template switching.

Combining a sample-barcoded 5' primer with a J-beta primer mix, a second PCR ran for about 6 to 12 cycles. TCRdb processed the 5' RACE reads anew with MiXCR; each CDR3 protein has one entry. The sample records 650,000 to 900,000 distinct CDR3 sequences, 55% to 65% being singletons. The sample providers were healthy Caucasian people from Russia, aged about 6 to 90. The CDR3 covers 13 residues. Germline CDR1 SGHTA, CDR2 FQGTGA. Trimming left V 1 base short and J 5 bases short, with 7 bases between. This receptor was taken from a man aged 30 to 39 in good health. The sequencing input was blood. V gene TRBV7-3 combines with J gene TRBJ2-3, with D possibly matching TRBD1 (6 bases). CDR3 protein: CASSLKGGDTQYF. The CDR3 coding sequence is TGTGCCAGCAGCTTAAAAGGGGGAGATACGCAGTATTTT.